This TCR beta chain came from a study of vaccination effects on CD4 cells after COVID-19. Viral peptide pool expansion of antigen-specific CD4+ T cells preceded sequencing in the ViraFEST assay. When ten to eleven days of culture had elapsed, CD4+ T cells were isolated. Each vaccine recipient was nucleocapsid antibody negative and had no prior SARS-CoV-2 infection. Produced via immunoSEQ multiplex PCR; TCRdb's table is partial and in-frame only. The sample shows more than 30,000 clones, 66% of them seen only once. Points on this clone: What it binds is not known.

Germline V gene data show CDR1 as MNHEY and CDR2 as SVGEGT. Trimming removed 4 bases at V and 0 bases at J, with 9 bases between. The CDR3 runs 14 residues. The sequence was obtained from a human donor who received a COVID-19 vaccine. Source: CD4+ T cells from PBMCs cultured with HCoV-OC43 spike peptides, taken before COVID-19 vaccination. Specified subset: HCoV-OC43 spike overlapping peptide pool stimulation. The chain carries TRBV6-2 or TRBV6-3 and TRBJ2-5, with D unresolved. CDR3 sequence reads: CASSWGRYQETQYF. The CDR3 DNA follows: TGTGCCAGCAGTTGGGGTAGATACCAAGAGACCCAGTACTTC.